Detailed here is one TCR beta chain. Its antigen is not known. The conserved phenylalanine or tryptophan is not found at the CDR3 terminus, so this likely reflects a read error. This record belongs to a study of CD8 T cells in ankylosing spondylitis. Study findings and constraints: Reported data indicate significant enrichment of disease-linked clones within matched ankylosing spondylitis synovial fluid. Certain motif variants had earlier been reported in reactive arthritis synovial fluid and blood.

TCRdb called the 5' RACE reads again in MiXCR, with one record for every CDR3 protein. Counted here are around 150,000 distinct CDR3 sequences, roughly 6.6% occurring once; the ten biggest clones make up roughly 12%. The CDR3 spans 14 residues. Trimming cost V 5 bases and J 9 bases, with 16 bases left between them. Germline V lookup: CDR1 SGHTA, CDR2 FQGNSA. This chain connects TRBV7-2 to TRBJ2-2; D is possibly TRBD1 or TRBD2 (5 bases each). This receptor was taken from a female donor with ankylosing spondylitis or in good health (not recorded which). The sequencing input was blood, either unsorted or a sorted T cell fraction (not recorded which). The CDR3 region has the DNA TGTGCCAGCAGCCCGGGGCTCCTCTCCTGGGAGCTGTTTTGT. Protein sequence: CASSPGLLSWELFC.